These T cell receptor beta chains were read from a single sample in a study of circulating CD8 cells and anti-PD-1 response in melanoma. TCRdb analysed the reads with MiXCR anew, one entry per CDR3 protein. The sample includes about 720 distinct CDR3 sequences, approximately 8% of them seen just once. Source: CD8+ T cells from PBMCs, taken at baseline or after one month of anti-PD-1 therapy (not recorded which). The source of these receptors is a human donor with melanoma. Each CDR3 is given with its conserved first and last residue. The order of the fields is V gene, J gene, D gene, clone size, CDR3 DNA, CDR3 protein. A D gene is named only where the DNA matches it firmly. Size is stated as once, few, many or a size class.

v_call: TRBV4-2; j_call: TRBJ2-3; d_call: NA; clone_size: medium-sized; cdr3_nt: TGTGCCAGCAGCCTAGACAGTAATCCGCAGTATTTT; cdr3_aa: CASSLDSNPQYF
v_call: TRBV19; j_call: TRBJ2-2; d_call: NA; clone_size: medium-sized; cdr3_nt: TGTGCCAGTACTGTTCCCGGGCGGGACACCGGGGAGCTGTTTTTT; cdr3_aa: CASTVPGRDTGELFF
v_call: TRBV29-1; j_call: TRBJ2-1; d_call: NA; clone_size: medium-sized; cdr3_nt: TGCAGCGTTGAAGATCCCCCAGGCAATGAGCAGTTCTTC; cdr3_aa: CSVEDPPGNEQFF
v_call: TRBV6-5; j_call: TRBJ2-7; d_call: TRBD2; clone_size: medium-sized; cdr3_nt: TGTGCCAGCAGTTTAGCGGGGGGGCCCGAGCAGTACTTC; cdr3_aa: CASSLAGGPEQYF
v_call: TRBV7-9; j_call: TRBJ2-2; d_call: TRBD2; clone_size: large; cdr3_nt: TGTGCCAGCAGCTTGGCTAGCGGGATAAGAAACACCGGGGAGCTGTTTTTT; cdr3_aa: CASSLASGIRNTGELFF
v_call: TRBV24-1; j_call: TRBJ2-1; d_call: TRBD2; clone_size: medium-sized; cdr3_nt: TGTGCCACCAGTGATTTGATTAGCGGGATTAATGAGCAGTTCTTC; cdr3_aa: CATSDLISGINEQFF
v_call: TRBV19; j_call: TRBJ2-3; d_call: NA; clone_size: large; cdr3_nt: TGTGCCAGTAGTATCCCCCAGGGGAATGGTCCAGATACGCAGTATTTT; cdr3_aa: CASSIPQGNGPDTQYF
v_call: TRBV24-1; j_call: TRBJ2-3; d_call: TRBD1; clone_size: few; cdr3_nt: TGTGCCACCAGTGCCGCAGACAGGGTTGGCACAGATACGCAGTATTTT; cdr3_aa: CATSAADRVGTDTQYF
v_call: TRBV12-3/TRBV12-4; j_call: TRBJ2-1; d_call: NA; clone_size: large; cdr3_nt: TGTGCCAGCAGTTTAGTCGGACAGTCCTACAATGAGCAGTTCTTC; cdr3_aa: CASSLVGQSYNEQFF
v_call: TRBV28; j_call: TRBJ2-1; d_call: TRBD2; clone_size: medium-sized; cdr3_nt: TGTGCCAGCAGTCCCCACCCTAGCGGGATCTACAATGAGCAGTTCTTC; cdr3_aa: CASSPHPSGIYNEQFF
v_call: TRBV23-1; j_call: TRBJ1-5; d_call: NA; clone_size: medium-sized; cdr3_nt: TGCGCCAGCAGTCAATCGTTCTCAACGGACAGTCCAAATCAGCCCCAGCATTTT; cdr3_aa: CASSQSFSTDSPNQPQHF
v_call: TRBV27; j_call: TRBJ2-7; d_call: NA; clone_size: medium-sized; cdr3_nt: TGTGCCAGCAGTTCTCCAGGATACTACGAGCAGTACTTC; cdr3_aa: CASSSPGYYEQYF
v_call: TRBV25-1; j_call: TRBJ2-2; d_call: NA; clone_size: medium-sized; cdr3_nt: TGTGCCAGCAGTGCCTTCGCGGGCTCAGAGCTGTTTTTT; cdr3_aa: CASSAFAGSELFF
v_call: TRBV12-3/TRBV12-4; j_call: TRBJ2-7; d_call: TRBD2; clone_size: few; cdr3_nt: TGTGCCAGCAGGGACGGGACTAGCGGGGTAGGGGTCTTC; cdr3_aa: CASRDGTSGVGVF
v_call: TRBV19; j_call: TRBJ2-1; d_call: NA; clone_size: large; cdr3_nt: TGTGCCAGTAGTATATACGACGGCTGGGCTGGGAATGAGCAGTTCTTC; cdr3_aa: CASSIYDGWAGNEQFF
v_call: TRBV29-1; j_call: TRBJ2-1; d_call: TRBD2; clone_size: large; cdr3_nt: TGCAGCGTTGGGGCTACACTAGCGGGAGAGGTCCACAATGAGCAGTTCTTC; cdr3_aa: CSVGATLAGEVHNEQFF
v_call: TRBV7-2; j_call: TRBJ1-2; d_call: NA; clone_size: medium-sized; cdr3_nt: TGTGCCAGCAGTCCCATGGGTGACAGCTATGGCTACACCTTC; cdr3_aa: CASSPMGDSYGYTF
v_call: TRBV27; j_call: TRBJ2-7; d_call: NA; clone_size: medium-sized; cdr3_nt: TGTGCCAGCAGCCCCCCCCGGGGAGCCCCCTACGAGCAGTACTTC; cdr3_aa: CASSPPRGAPYEQYF
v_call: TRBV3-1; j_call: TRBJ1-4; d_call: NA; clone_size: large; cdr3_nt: TGTGCCAGCACCGTGGGGCAATCTAATGAAAAACTGTTTTTT; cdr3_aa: CASTVGQSNEKLFF
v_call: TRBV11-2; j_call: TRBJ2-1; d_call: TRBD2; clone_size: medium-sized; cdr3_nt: TGTGCCAGCAGCCCTAGCCCGGGACTAGAGTTCTTC; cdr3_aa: CASSPSPGLEFF